Below, one TCR beta chain is given with its context. CDR1 is LGHNT and CDR2 is FRNRAP in the germline V gene. The CDR3 extends over 14 amino acids. The V gene end was trimmed by 6 bases and the J gene end by 5 bases; junction bases not matched to a gene: 9. The sample belongs to a study of shared clonotypes between healthy human individuals. In replicate PCRs of sorted subsets, 150 to 200 ng DNA, 29,000 or so T cell genomes, was used. This table comes from immunoSEQ multiplex PCR, and its TCRdb copy is limited to in-frame clones, with some not included. The sample lists some 2,400,000 clones; more than 90% were seen once.

The receptor's source is a man younger than 35 in good health. The chain links TRBV12-5 to TRBJ1-2; 7 bases line up with TRBD1. The sequencing sample was made of naive CD4+ T cells sorted from blood. Sample subset: CD45RA+ positively selected. CDR3 in DNA: TGTGCTAGTGGCTCGGGACAGACGCTATATGGCTACACCTTC. This codes for CASGSGQTLYGYTF.